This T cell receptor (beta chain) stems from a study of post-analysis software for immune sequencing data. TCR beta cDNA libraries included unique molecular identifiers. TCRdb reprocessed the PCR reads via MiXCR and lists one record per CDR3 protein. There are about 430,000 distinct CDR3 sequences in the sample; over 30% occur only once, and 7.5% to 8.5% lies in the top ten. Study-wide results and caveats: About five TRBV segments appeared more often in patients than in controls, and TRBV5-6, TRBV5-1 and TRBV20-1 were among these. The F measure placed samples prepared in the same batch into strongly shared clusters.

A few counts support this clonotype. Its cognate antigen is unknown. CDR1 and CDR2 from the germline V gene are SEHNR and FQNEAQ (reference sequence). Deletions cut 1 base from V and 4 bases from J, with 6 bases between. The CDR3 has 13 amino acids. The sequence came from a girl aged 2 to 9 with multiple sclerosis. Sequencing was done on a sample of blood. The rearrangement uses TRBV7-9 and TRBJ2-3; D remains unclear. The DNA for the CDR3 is TGTGCCAGCAGCTTAGGTCTGTCAGATACGCAGTATTTT. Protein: CASSLGLSDTQYF.